A single sample is the source of the 16 T cell receptor beta chains below, sequenced in a study of blood T cell repertoires in COVID-19. This table comes from immunoSEQ multiplex PCR, and its TCRdb copy is limited to in-frame clones, with some not included. Among more than 200,000 clones, around 80% were seen once, and the ten largest hold approximately 1.5%. Source material: peripheral blood. The source of these receptors is a woman in her 40s who had recovered from COVID-19.

The rearrangement links TRBV13 to TRBJ2-2; 8 bases match TRBD2. CDR3 length: 17 residues. With V trimmed by 5 bases and J by 2 bases, 10 bases remained unmatched. Germline assignment: CDR1 PRHDT and CDR2 FYEKMQ (reference sequence). In nucleotides, the CDR3 is TGTGCCAGCAGCCCGACGTTCGGGGGGGGTAACACCGGGGAGCTGTTTTTT. Translation: CASSPTFGGGNTGELFF.

V gene TRBV2 combines with J gene TRBJ2-1, with D possibly being TRBD1 (6 bases). Germline loops: CDR1 SNHLY, CDR2 FYNNEI. V was cut by 11 bases and J by 7 bases, with 24 bases left in between. The length of the CDR3 is 15 residues. The CDR3 spells CAGTLGRGVWNEQFF. The DNA for the CDR3 is TGTGCCGGTACCTTGGGCAGGGGAGTCTGGAATGAGCAGTTCTTC.

The rearrangement uses TRBV12-5 and TRBJ1-5; no clear D gene. In germline, CDR1 is LGHNT, CDR2 FRNRAP. The CDR3 covers 12 residues. V lost 2 bases to trimming and J lost 7 bases, with 6 bases between them. The CDR3 reads CASGLSSQPQHF. The CDR3 nucleotides are TGTGCTAGTGGTTTGTCGTCCCAGCCCCAGCATTTT.

This chain connects TRBV6-4 to TRBJ1-2; TRBD1 is a possible D gene (6 bases). Per the germline V gene, CDR1 is MRHNA and CDR2 is SNTAGT. Trimming took off 3 bases at V and 4 bases at J, with 15 bases between the two ends. This CDR3 is 15 amino acids long. The CDR3 DNA sequence: TGTGCCAGCAGTGAAAATTCAGGGGCAGGCTATGGCTACACCTTC. This encodes CASSENSGAGYGYTF.

This clone was seen more than once but under ten times. The V gene is TRBV19, the J gene TRBJ1-6; 7 bases match TRBD1. In germline, CDR1 is LNHDA, CDR2 SQIVND (reference sequence). The CDR3 is 16 residues long. The V and J ends lost 5 bases and 10 bases, in that order; junction bases with no gene match: 14. CDR3 sequence: CASSFQGVGRNSPLHF. Here the CDR3 DNA reads TGTGCCAGTAGTTTCCAGGGGGTTGGGAGAAACTCACCCCTCCACTTT.

The V gene is TRBV5-4, the J gene TRBJ2-2; 7 positions agree with TRBD1. V shed 3 bases and J 0 bases; nucleotides not matched to a gene: 2. Germline assignment: CDR1 SGHNT and CDR2 YYREEE (reference sequence). This CDR3 is 15 amino acids long. Here the CDR3 reads CASSWDSTNTGELFF. CDR3 DNA sequence: TGTGCCAGCAGCTGGGACAGTACGAACACCGGGGAGCTGTTTTTT.

The chain couples TRBV12-3 or TRBV12-4 to TRBJ1-4; weak D call: TRBD1 (6 bases). The V end was cut by 6 bases, the J end by 7 bases, with 12 bases between. This CDR3 is built from 13 residues. The CDR3 DNA reads as TGTGCCAGCAGACAGGGCTGGAGTGAAAAACTGTTTTTT. Protein product: CASRQGWSEKLFF.

The chain recombines TRBV7-9 with TRBJ1-1, with unresolved D. This CDR3 comprises 13 residues. Trimming took 1 base from V and 10 from J, leaving 13 bases between them. CDR1 and CDR2 (germline): SEHNR, FQNEAQ (reference sequence). The CDR3 bases are TGTGCCAGCAGCTTAGAGGACGGACTTGGAGCTTTCTTT. Its translation is CASSLEDGLGAFF.

This clone has just a few counts. The genes are TRBV7-9 and TRBJ1-3; 8 bases fit TRBD1. The CDR3 spans 18 residues. The germline V gene has CDR1 SEHNR and CDR2 FQNEAQ (reference sequence). V gave up 5 bases and J gave up 2 bases; unmatched junction bases: 14. CDR3 DNA sequence: TGTGCCAGCAGCCCAAGGGACAGGCCGATGTCGGCTGGAAACACCATATATTTT. Its protein is CASSPRDRPMSAGNTIYF.

The CDR3 reads CASSLEGSPLHF. The CDR3 DNA is TGTGCCAGCAGCTTGGAGGGTTCACCCCTCCACTTT. The V gene is TRBV11-3, the J gene TRBJ1-6, with D uncertain. The CDR3 length is 12 residues. Germline loops: CDR1 SGHNT, CDR2 YENEEA. Trimming took off 3 bases at V and 9 bases at J, with 6 bases between the two ends.

The chain combines TRBV6-5 with TRBJ1-5; possibly TRBD1 for D (6 bases). CDR3 size: 14 residues. Deletions cut 2 bases from V and 7 bases from J, with 12 bases between. Germline values: CDR1 MNHEY, CDR2 SVGAGI. The CDR3 region has the DNA TGTGCCAGCAGTTACAACAGGGTTATACAGCCCCAGCATTTT. As protein: CASSYNRVIQPQHF.

The chain links TRBV30 to TRBJ2-5, with D possibly being TRBD1 (6 bases). This CDR3 has 13 amino acids. CDR1 GTSNPN and CDR2 SVGIG come from the germline V gene (reference sequence). Trimming shortened V by 3 bases and J by 6 bases, and 14 bases separated the two germline ends. The CDR3 reads CAWSPSGGKTQYF. DNA of the CDR3: TGTGCCTGGAGCCCCAGTGGGGGCAAGACCCAGTACTTC. The variable domain in full, completed from reference TRBV30 and TRBJ2-5, reads SQTIHQWPATLVQPVGSPLSLECTVEGTSNPNLYWYRQAAGRGLQLLFYSVGIGQISSEVPQNLSASRPQDRQFILSSKKLLLSDSGFYLCAWSPSGGKTQYFGPGTRLLVL.

This clone has more than one count but fewer than ten. The rearrangement joins TRBV29-1 to TRBJ1-1, with D hard to call. The germline gives CDR1 SQVTM, CDR2 ANQGSEA. Trimming took 5 bases from V and 6 from J, leaving 16 bases between them. The CDR3 runs 13 residues. This CDR3 is CSVFSNTYAEAFF. The CDR3 DNA reads as TGCAGCGTTTTTTCTAATACGTACGCTGAAGCTTTCTTT.

The rearrangement uses TRBV28 and TRBJ1-3; D perhaps matches TRBD1 (5 bases). The germline V gene has CDR1 MDHEN and CDR2 SYDVKM. CDR3 length equals 14 residues. Trimming took off 3 bases at V and 4 bases at J, with 10 bases between the two ends. The CDR3 reads CASSFRAFGNTIYF. In DNA, the CDR3 is TGTGCCAGCAGTTTCAGGGCATTCGGAAACACCATATATTTT.

The chain carries TRBV19 and TRBJ2-6; 7 bases are shared with TRBD1. Germline V lookup: CDR1 LNHDA, CDR2 SQIVND (reference sequence). The CDR3 extends over 18 amino acids. V lost 4 bases, J lost 0 bases, and 9 bases stayed unmatched. In DNA form, the CDR3 reads TGTGCCAGTAGTACCCCCGGGACAGCCTTCTCTGGGGCCAACGTCCTGACTTTC. Protein product: CASSTPGTAFSGANVLTF.

The chain carries TRBV9 and TRBJ1-6; 10 positions match TRBD1. The CDR3 spans 15 residues. V was clipped by 3 bases and J by 10 bases; unmatched bases: 7. Germline V gene data show CDR1 as SGDLS and CDR2 as YYNGEE. This CDR3 is CASSGGGTGVSPLHF. In DNA, the CDR3 is TGTGCCAGCAGCGGTGGGGGGACAGGGGTGTCACCCCTCCACTTT.